Each of the 24 T cell receptor beta chains below was sequenced from the same sample in a study of blood T cell repertoires in COVID-19. Libraries were prepared by immunoSEQ multiplex PCR; TCRdb keeps only in-frame clonotypes and omits some of them. This sample carries 13,000 or so clones, less than 90% of them seen once, and the ten largest clones take more than 15%. What was sequenced was peripheral blood. The receptors here all came from a man in his forties with active or convalescent COVID-19.

The chain employs TRBV7-7 and TRBJ1-1, with D perhaps matching TRBD1 (6 bases). The germline gives CDR1 SSHAT, CDR2 FNYEAQ (reference sequence). The CDR3 has 19 residues. The V end lost 3 bases, the J end lost 0 bases, and 23 bases lay between the germline ends. DNA for the CDR3: TGTGCCAGCAGCTTTGAGTCCCGGGACAACGAACCCATGAACACTGAAGCTTTCTTT. This gives the protein CASSFESRDNEPMNTEAFF. Complete variable domain (other parts from reference TRBV7-7 and TRBJ1-1): GAGVSQSPRYKVTKRGQDVTLRCDPISSHATLYWYQQALGQGPEFLTYFNYEAQPDKSGLPSDRFSAERPEGSISTLTIQRTEQRDSAMYRCASSFESRDNEPMNTEAFFGQGTRLTVV.

V is TRBV3-1 (or the pseudogene TRBV3-2) and J is TRBJ1-2, with D possibly TRBD1 on 5 matching bases. Germline assignment: CDR1 LGHDT and CDR2 YNNKEL (reference sequence). The CDR3 spans 13 residues. V was shortened by 3 bases and J by 8 bases, with 13 bases between the two germline ends. The CDR3 sequence is CASSHGGGGGYTF. The DNA for the CDR3 is TGTGCCAGCAGCCACGGGGGTGGGGGAGGCTACACCTTC.

V gene TRBV6-5 combines with J gene TRBJ2-7, with a possible D match to TRBD1 (5 bases). This CDR3 has 15 amino acids. V lost 10 bases, J lost 0 bases, and 19 bases lay in between. Germline V gene lookup returns CDR1 MNHEY and CDR2 SVGAGI. Here the CDR3 DNA reads TGTGCCACCTTCCCCAGGGCCTTCAACTCCTACGAGCAGTACTTC. Translated: CATFPRAFNSYEQYF.

The genes are TRBV5-1 and TRBJ1-5; a weak D match, TRBD1 (5 bases). Germline V gene lookup returns CDR1 SGHRS and CDR2 YFSETQ. Between the trimmed V and J ends, which lost 0 bases and 1 base, there was a span of 8 bases. This CDR3 region has 15 residues. The CDR3 protein is CASSLEGLSNQPQHF. The CDR3 bases are TGCGCCAGCAGCTTGGAGGGGTTAAGCAATCAGCCCCAGCATTTT.

The chain is built from TRBV4-1 and TRBJ1-6; TRBD1 matches at 8 bases. Losses at the gene ends were 1 base for V and 7 bases for J; bases not matched to a gene: 6. The length of the CDR3 is 16 residues. Germline V CDR1 and CDR2: MGHRA, YSYEKL. This CDR3 is CASSQGQGIQNSPLHF. The DNA for the CDR3 is TGCGCCAGCAGCCAAGGACAGGGGATTCAGAATTCACCCCTCCACTTT.

The V and J genes are TRBV7-9 and TRBJ1-1; TRBD1 agrees at 7 bases. The CDR3 spans 13 residues. Germline-derived CDR1 and CDR2 are SEHNR and FQNEAQ (reference sequence). V shed 7 bases, J shed 6 bases, and the junction held 8 bases outside the gene matches. The CDR3 DNA sequence: TGTGCCAGCAACAAAATGGGACAGTCTGAAGCTTTCTTT. Translation: CASNKMGQSEAFF.

The J gene is TRBJ2-1, the V gene TRBV6-5; 7 bases fit TRBD2. Losses at the gene ends were 8 bases for V and 4 bases for J; bases not matched to a gene: 2. Germline CDR1 MNHEY, CDR2 SVGAGI. The CDR3 sequence is 12 residues long. CDR3 nucleotides: TGTGCCAGCTCCGGGGGGTACAATGAGCAGTTCTTC. Translated: CASSGGYNEQFF.

This clone was found a few times. This chain joins TRBV6-4 and TRBJ2-1; 9 bases line up with TRBD2. J was trimmed by 10 bases and V by 1 base; bases with no gene match: 8. Per the germline V gene, CDR1 is MRHNA and CDR2 is SNTAGT. The CDR3 loop spans 15 amino acids. CDR3 region: CASSDFAGGPKEQFF. For the CDR3, the DNA is TGTGCCAGCAGTGACTTCGCGGGGGGGCCCAAGGAGCAGTTCTTC.

CDR3 nucleotide sequence: TGCAGCGTTGAAGGGGCGGGGCGCCAAGAGACCCAGTACTTC. Protein sequence: CSVEGAGRQETQYF. This chain connects TRBV29-1 to TRBJ2-5; possible D gene TRBD2, 6 bases. Trimming cost V 1 base and J 1 base, with 10 bases left between them. Germline V CDR1 and CDR2: SQVTM, ANQGSEA. CDR3 length: 14 amino acids.

The V and J genes are TRBV3-1 (or the pseudogene TRBV3-2) and TRBJ2-7; 9 nucleotides agree with TRBD1. The junction had 5 bases not matched to a gene; V was cut back by 1 base and J by 7 bases. This CDR3 has 14 residues. Germline V CDR1 and CDR2: LGHDT, YNNKEL (reference sequence). The CDR3 DNA sequence: TGTGCCAGCAGCCAAGGGACAGGGGTCAGGGAGCAGTACTTC. This gives the protein CASSQGTGVREQYF.

The chain combines TRBV3-1 (or the pseudogene TRBV3-2) with TRBJ1-4, with D tentatively TRBD1 (5 bases). The CDR3 sequence is 14 residues long. The germline V gene has CDR1 LGHDT and CDR2 YNNKEL (reference sequence). V lost 0 bases to trimming and J lost 8 bases, with 10 bases between them. CDR3 amino acids: CASSQEGAGEKLFF. The CDR3 region has the DNA TGTGCCAGCAGCCAAGAAGGGGCAGGGGAAAAACTGTTTTTT.

This clone appeared a few times. V is TRBV4-1 and J is TRBJ1-4; the D gene is possibly TRBD1 (5 bases). Trimming removed 4 bases at V and 8 bases at J, with 14 bases between. CDR3 size: 14 residues. Looked up from germline, CDR1 is MGHRA and CDR2 is YSYEKL. As DNA, the CDR3 is TGCGCCAGCAGCCGAGACGTGGGGCGGGAAAAACTGTTTTTT. The encoded protein is CASSRDVGREKLFF.

The chain joins TRBV9 to TRBJ1-3, with a tentative D call TRBD1 (5 bases). V was trimmed by 3 bases and J by 16 bases, leaving 20 bases between them. The CDR3 runs to 13 residues. Per germline, CDR1 SGDLS and CDR2 YYNGEE. The CDR3 DNA reads TGTGCCAGCAGCGGACAATCTGTGGACACCACCTATTTT. Translated, it gives CASSGQSVDTTYF.

V usage is TRBV5-1 and J usage is TRBJ1-2; no definite D call. The CDR3 loop spans 16 amino acids. The germline CDR1 and CDR2 sequences are SGHRS and YFSETQ. Trimming shortened V by 4 bases and J by 3 bases, and 19 bases separated the two germline ends. CDR3 in DNA: TGCGCCAGCAGCCAAGTCCCCGGCGGGCAGGACTATGGCTACACCTTC. This gives the protein CASSQVPGGQDYGYTF.

The rearrangement uses TRBV19 and TRBJ2-7, with 8 bases aligning to TRBD2. The CDR3 runs to 15 residues. Germline CDR1 LNHDA, CDR2 SQIVND (reference sequence). The V gene end was trimmed by 3 bases and the J gene end by 7 bases; junction bases not matched to a gene: 11. Here the CDR3 reads CASSMSAGAPGEQYF. As DNA, the CDR3 is TGTGCCAGTAGTATGTCAGCGGGGGCCCCGGGGGAGCAGTACTTC.

This chain links TRBV20-1 with TRBJ2-1; D is uncertain. V was clipped by 3 bases and J by 9 bases, with 9 bases between them. This CDR3 has 11 amino acids. Germline-derived CDR1 and CDR2 are DFQATT and SNEGSKA (reference sequence). DNA for the CDR3: TGCAGTGCTAGCCCTCTCGGTGAGCAGTTCTTC. It is translated as CSASPLGEQFF.

This chain joins TRBV9 and TRBJ2-3; 12 bases are a match to TRBD2. V shed 3 bases, J shed 5 bases, and the junction held 7 bases outside the gene matches. The CDR3 sequence is 16 residues long. Germline assignment: CDR1 SGDLS and CDR2 YYNGEE. CDR3 bases: TGTGCCAGCAGCGCACTAGCGGGGGGTTCGGAAGATACGCAGTATTTT. Its translation is CASSALAGGSEDTQYF.

The sample holds one count of this clone. The chain employs TRBV5-1 and TRBJ2-3; weak D call: TRBD1 (6 bases). The germline V and J ends were trimmed by 0 bases and 2 bases, with 10 bases remaining between them. The CDR3 spans 15 residues. Per germline, CDR1 SGHRS and CDR2 YFSETQ. The CDR3 coding sequence is TGCGCCAGCAGCTTGGTGGGGGCCGCCACAGATACGCAGTATTTT. This encodes CASSLVGAATDTQYF.

The gene calls are TRBV7-2 and TRBJ1-3; D is unresolved. Trimming took off 3 bases at V and 3 bases at J, with 6 bases between the two ends. Germline lookup yields CDR1 SGHTA and CDR2 FQGNSA. This CDR3 is built from 13 residues. This CDR3 is CASSFADGNTIYF. CDR3 in DNA: TGTGCCAGCAGCTTCGCGGATGGAAACACCATATATTTT.

The sample holds one count of this clone. The chain recombines TRBV13 with TRBJ2-2; no reliable D call. V dropped 3 bases and J dropped 7 bases, with 6 bases sitting between them. The CDR3 totals 12 residues. Germline V gene data show CDR1 as PRHDT and CDR2 as FYEKMQ (reference sequence). The CDR3 DNA follows: TGTGCCAGCAGCTTCTCCGTCGGGGAGCTGTTTTTT. Amino acids: CASSFSVGELFF.

J is TRBJ2-1 and V is TRBV21-1; TRBD2 is taken as the D call from the table, unchecked against the DNA. TRBV21-1 is an annotated pseudogene. The CDR3 spans 17 residues. Here the CDR3 reads CASSARRGRVGRNEQFF. The CDR3 DNA reads as TGTGCCAGCAGCGCTCGAAGAGGGCGAGTCGGGAGGAATGAGCAGTTCTTC.

The chain links TRBV6-5 to TRBJ1-4; 8 bases align to TRBD1. The trim removed 5 bases at V and 4 bases at J, leaving 3 bases unmatched. The CDR3 is made up of 14 amino acids. Germline V gene lookup returns CDR1 MNHEY and CDR2 SVGAGI. CDR3 residues: CASSTRGLNEKLFF. The CDR3, as DNA: TGTGCCAGCAGTACCAGGGGGCTTAATGAAAAACTGTTTTTT.

CDR3 in DNA: TGTGCCAGCAGCAACAACGAGGTAGCGGGAGCTCATGGTACGCAGTATTTT. Its protein is CASSNNEVAGAHGTQYF. This sequence joins TRBV7-6 and TRBJ2-3; 9 nucleotides agree with TRBD2. Germline V gene lookup returns CDR1 SGHVS and CDR2 FNYEAQ. The length of the CDR3 is 17 residues. With 5 bases clipped from V and 8 bases from J, the junction kept 17 bases outside the gene matches.

This sequence joins TRBV28 and TRBJ2-5, with 7 bases that match TRBD2. The germline CDR1 and CDR2 sequences are MDHEN and SYDVKM. This CDR3 spans 17 amino acids. V lost 4 bases to trimming and J lost 4 bases; unmatched junction nucleotides: 15. CDR3 in DNA: TGTGCCAGCAGTTCACATTCCGGGACTATTGTCGGAGAGACCCAGTACTTC. This encodes CASSSHSGTIVGETQYF.